This TCR beta chain was recorded in a study of a mutant IDH1 vaccine in newly diagnosed glioma. Using immunoSEQ multiplex PCR, the repertoire was profiled, and TCRdb retains in-frame clones only, with some absent. The sample lists 20,000 to 25,000 clones, just under 90% occurring once. Notes on this clone: Its antigen is as yet unknown.

The CDR3 totals 15 residues. The V and J ends lost 1 base and 6 bases respectively, with 15 bases between them. CDR1 and CDR2 (germline): LGHNA, YNFKEQ. Time point denoted: week 11, during vaccination. One vaccine dose held 300 ug of mutant IDH1 20-mer peptide and came with topical imiquimod. This sequence joins TRBV4-2 and TRBJ1-1, with a weak D call TRBD1 (5 bases). The clonotype was recovered from a woman in her 40s with glioma. The starting material was PBMCs, obtained from a glioma patient whose treatment included an IDH1 peptide vaccine. CDR3 DNA: TGTGCCAGCAGCCAAGGACAGCAGTTTCTCCCTGAAGCTTTCTTT. It specifies CASSQGQQFLPEAFF.